Sequencing of this T cell receptor beta chain was carried out in a study of cytomegalovirus exposure and HLA in healthy donors. Study-level information: Earlier results showed approximately 120 million unique TCR beta sequences derived from some 190 million T cells. There were tens of millions of unique TCRs (from HLA-typed donors) in an early data release.

Findings and limits, study-wide: Investigators reported 150 to 200 TCR beta chains as tied to cytomegalovirus. One cluster of highly shared sequence variants probably arose as a sequencing artifact.

On this clone: Its target is unknown.

Trimming removed 7 bases at V and 2 bases at J, with 7 bases between. In germline, CDR1 is MDHEN, CDR2 SYDVKM. The CDR3 spans 12 residues. The study ran its PCR with 60 Vbeta and 13 Jbeta primers. The assay was immunoSEQ multiplex PCR, and TCRdb's table has in-frame clones only and misses some. The table records fewer than 200,000 clones, roughly 87% of them present only once. This receptor was obtained from a boy younger than 10 in good health and CMV-seronegative. The chain recombines TRBV28 with TRBJ2-3; D not resolved. The specimen sequenced was PBMCs. The CDR3 DNA follows: TGTGCCAGCACCGGGTACACAGATACGCAGTATTTT. Translating gives CASTGYTDTQYF.